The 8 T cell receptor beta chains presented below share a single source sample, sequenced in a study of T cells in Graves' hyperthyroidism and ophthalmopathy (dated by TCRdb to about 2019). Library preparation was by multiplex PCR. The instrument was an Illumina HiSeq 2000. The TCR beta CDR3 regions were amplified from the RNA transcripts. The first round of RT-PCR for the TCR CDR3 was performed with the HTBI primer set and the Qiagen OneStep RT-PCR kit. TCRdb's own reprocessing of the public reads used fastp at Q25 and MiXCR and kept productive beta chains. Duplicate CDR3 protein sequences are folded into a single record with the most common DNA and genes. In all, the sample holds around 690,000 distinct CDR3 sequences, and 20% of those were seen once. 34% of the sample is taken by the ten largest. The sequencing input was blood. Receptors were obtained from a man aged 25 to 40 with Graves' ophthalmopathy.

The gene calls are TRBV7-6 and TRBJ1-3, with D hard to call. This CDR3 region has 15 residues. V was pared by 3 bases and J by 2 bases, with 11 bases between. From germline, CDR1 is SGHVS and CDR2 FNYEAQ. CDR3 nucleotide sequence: TGTGCCAGCAGCTTTTCTCCATCGGCTGGAAACACCATATATTTT. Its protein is CASSFSPSAGNTIYF.

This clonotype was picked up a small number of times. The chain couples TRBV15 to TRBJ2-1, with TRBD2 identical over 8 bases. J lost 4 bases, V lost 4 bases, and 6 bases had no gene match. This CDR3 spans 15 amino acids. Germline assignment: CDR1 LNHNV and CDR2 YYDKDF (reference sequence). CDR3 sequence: CATSIERETYNEQFF. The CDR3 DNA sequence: TGTGCCACCAGCATAGAGCGGGAGACGTACAATGAGCAGTTCTTC.

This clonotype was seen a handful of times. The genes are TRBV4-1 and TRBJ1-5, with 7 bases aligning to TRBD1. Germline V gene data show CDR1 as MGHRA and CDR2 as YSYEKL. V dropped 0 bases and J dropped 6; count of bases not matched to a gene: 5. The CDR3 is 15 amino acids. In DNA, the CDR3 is TGCGCCAGCAGCCAAGATGACAGGGTTGGTCAGCCCCAGCATTTT. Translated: CASSQDDRVGQPQHF.

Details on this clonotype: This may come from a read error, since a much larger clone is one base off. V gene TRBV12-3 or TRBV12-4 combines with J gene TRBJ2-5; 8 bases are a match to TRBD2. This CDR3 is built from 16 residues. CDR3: CASSLAGTSRKETQHF. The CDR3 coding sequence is TGTGCCAGCAGTTTGGCCGGGACTAGTCGCAAAGAGACCCAGCACTTC.

CDR3 sequence reads: CASSDDRGFEKLFF. DNA for the CDR3: TGTGCCAGCAGTGACGACAGGGGGTTTGAAAAACTGTTTTTT. This chain joins TRBV6-1 and TRBJ1-4; 9 positions match TRBD1. With V trimmed by 3 bases and J by 7 bases, 3 bases remained unmatched. This CDR3 comprises 14 residues. In germline, CDR1 is MNHNS, CDR2 SASEGT.

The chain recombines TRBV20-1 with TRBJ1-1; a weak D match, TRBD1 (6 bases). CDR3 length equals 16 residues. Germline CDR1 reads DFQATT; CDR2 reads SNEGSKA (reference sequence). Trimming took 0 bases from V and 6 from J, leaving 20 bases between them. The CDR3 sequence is CSARDSGGTTGPEAFF. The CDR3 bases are TGCAGTGCTAGAGATTCTGGGGGCACCACAGGGCCTGAAGCTTTCTTT.

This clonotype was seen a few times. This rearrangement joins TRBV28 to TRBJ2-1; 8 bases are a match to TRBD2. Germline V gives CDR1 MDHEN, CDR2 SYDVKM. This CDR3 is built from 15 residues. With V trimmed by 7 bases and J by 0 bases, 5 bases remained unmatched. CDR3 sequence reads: CASKSSGDSYNEQFF. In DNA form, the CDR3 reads TGTGCCAGCAAAAGTAGCGGGGACTCCTACAATGAGCAGTTCTTC.

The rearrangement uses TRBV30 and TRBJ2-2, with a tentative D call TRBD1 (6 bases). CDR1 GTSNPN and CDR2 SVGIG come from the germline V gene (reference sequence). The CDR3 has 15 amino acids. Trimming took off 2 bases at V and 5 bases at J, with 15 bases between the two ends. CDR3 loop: CAWSRGRVLTGELFF. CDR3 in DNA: TGTGCCTGGAGTAGGGGGAGAGTACTAACCGGGGAGCTGTTTTTT.